A selection of T cell receptor beta chains follows, all from one sample in a study of blood T cell repertoires in COVID-19. Clones were read by immunoSEQ multiplex PCR, and TCRdb kept only the in-frame ones, dropping some. The top ten clones hold about 5% of a sample with some 15,000 clones, approximately 88% of them seen once. What was sequenced was peripheral blood. The receptor set was obtained from a human donor in a cohort sampled during active COVID-19. Both conserved end residues are part of each CDR3. Fields, in order: V gene, clone size, J gene, D gene, CDR3 protein, CDR3 DNA. The D gene is left open where the match is weak. Rows give clone size only sometimes, using once, few, many, or a class for an expanded clone.

TRBV4-3	NA	TRBJ2-7	TRBD1	CASSQAGTGGYEQYF	TGCGCCAGCAGCCAAGCCGGGACAGGGGGCTACGAGCAGTACTTC
TRBV4-2	once	TRBJ2-1	NA	CASSQGGLGNEQFF	TGTGCCAGCAGCCAAGGGGGGCTGGGCAATGAGCAGTTCTTC
TRBV7-3	NA	TRBJ2-1	TRBD2	CASSYLTGGPNEQFF	TGTGCCAGCAGTTATCTAACGGGAGGGCCCAATGAGCAGTTCTTC
TRBV3-1/TRBV3-2	NA	TRBJ2-5	TRBD2	CASSQGVQRELVWKETQYF	TGTGCCAGCAGCCAAGGGGTCCAGCGGGAGCTAGTTTGGAAAGAGACCCAGTACTTC
TRBV9	NA	TRBJ2-3	NA	CASSVQGGDTQYF	TGTGCCAGCAGCGTCCAGGGTGGAGATACGCAGTATTTT
TRBV5-1	once	TRBJ1-2	TRBD1	CASSTGTGDYGYTF	TGCGCCAGCAGCACCGGGACAGGAGACTATGGCTACACCTTC
TRBV24-1	NA	TRBJ2-1	NA	CATGAESYNEQFF	TGTGCCACCGGGGCAGAGTCCTACAATGAGCAGTTCTTC
TRBV4-3	NA	TRBJ2-7	TRBD2	CASSQASLREAPYEQYF	TGCGCCAGCAGCCAAGCGAGTCTGCGGGAGGCCCCCTACGAGCAGTACTTC
TRBV27	NA	TRBJ2-1	TRBD1	CASRLEAGTGSNEQFF	TGTGCCAGCAGACTTGAAGCCGGGACAGGGAGTAATGAGCAGTTCTTC
TRBV2	NA	TRBJ2-1	TRBD1	CASNLGTGGAYNEQFF	TGTGCCAGCAACCTAGGAACAGGGGGCGCTTACAATGAGCAGTTCTTC
TRBV19	NA	TRBJ2-6	NA	CASSIVLTGANVLTF	TGTGCCAGTAGTATAGTTCTGACAGGGGCCAACGTCCTGACTTTC
TRBV10-1	NA	TRBJ2-1	TRBD2	CASSIILAGAVHEQFF	TGCGCCAGCAGTATAATACTAGCGGGAGCGGTGCATGAGCAGTTCTTC
TRBV6-5	NA	TRBJ2-3	TRBD2	CASSPSGSGDTQYF	TGTGCCAGCAGTCCTAGCGGGAGTGGAGATACGCAGTATTTT
TRBV28	NA	TRBJ1-3	NA	CASSPARSSGNTIYF	TGTGCCAGCAGTCCAGCTAGGAGCTCTGGAAACACCATATATTTT
TRBV5-6	NA	TRBJ2-3	NA	CASSSPGLSATDTQYF	TGTGCCAGCAGCTCACCGGGACTCTCGGCCACAGATACGCAGTATTTT
TRBV4-2	few	TRBJ2-3	TRBD2	CASSQDTSGRRADTQYF	TGTGCCAGCAGCCAAGATACGAGCGGGAGGAGGGCAGATACGCAGTATTTT
TRBV25-1	NA	TRBJ1-5	NA	CASSARGSQPQHF	TGTGCCAGCAGTGCTAGGGGGTCACAGCCCCAGCATTTT
TRBV29-1	NA	TRBJ2-1	NA	CSVGRLSSSYNEQFF	TGCAGCGTTGGAAGACTCTCCTCCTCCTACAATGAGCAGTTCTTC
TRBV28	NA	TRBJ1-2	TRBD1	CASSWGDRSNYGYTF	TGTGCCAGCAGTTGGGGGGACAGATCTAACTATGGCTACACCTTC
TRBV18	NA	TRBJ2-2	TRBD2	CASSPPSGSTGELFF	TGTGCCAGCTCACCCCCTAGCGGGAGCACCGGGGAGCTGTTTTTT
TRBV6-1	NA	TRBJ2-7	TRBD2	CASSEWASGSREQYF	TGTGCCAGCAGTGAATGGGCTAGCGGGAGTCGAGAGCAGTACTTC
TRBV3-1/TRBV3-2	NA	TRBJ2-1	TRBD2	CASSQASGRGEQFF	TGTGCCAGCAGCCAAGCTAGCGGGAGGGGTGAGCAGTTCTTC
TRBV27	NA	TRBJ2-3	NA	CASSLTGSNADTQYF	TGTGCCAGCAGCCTAACGGGATCGAACGCAGATACGCAGTATTTT
TRBV9	NA	TRBJ1-2	TRBD1	CASSEGTGTAYGYTF	TGTGCCAGCAGCGAGGGGACCGGGACAGCCTATGGCTACACCTTC
TRBV27	NA	TRBJ1-5	NA	CASSTGQNSNQPQHF	TGTGCCAGCAGTACCGGACAGAATAGCAATCAGCCCCAGCATTTT
TRBV19	NA	TRBJ1-1	NA	CARGEVTEAFF	TGTGCCAGAGGCGAGGTGACTGAAGCTTTCTTT
TRBV11-2	NA	TRBJ2-1	NA	CASSLAGGIAKGNNEQFF	TGTGCCAGCAGCTTAGCTGGCGGGATAGCCAAGGGGAACAATGAGCAGTTCTTC
TRBV13	NA	TRBJ2-3	TRBD2	CASSPRLAGGIDTQYF	TGTGCCAGCAGCCCAAGACTAGCGGGAGGGATAGATACGCAGTATTTT
TRBV5-1	NA	TRBJ2-2	NA	CASRPGAGELFF	TGCGCCAGCAGACCAGGGGCCGGGGAGCTGTTTTTT
TRBV30	NA	TRBJ2-1	TRBD2	CAWSVQSGRYEQFF	TGTGCCTGGAGTGTACAAAGCGGGAGATATGAGCAGTTCTTC
TRBV30	NA	TRBJ2-7	TRBD2	CAWNQRAGYEQYF	TGTGCCTGGAACCAGCGAGCGGGGTACGAGCAGTACTTC
TRBV3-1/TRBV3-2	NA	TRBJ2-2	TRBD2	CASSRLAGGSMTTGELFF	TGTGCCAGCAGCCGACTAGCGGGAGGGAGCATGACCACCGGGGAGCTGTTTTTT
TRBV28	NA	TRBJ1-1	NA	CASRTRGSAFF	TGTGCCAGCAGGACTAGGGGATCAGCTTTCTTT
TRBV27	NA	TRBJ2-5	TRBD2	CASSPGLAGEWQETQYF	TGTGCCAGCAGTCCGGGACTAGCGGGAGAATGGCAAGAGACCCAGTACTTC
TRBV19	NA	TRBJ1-1	NA	CASSSHAGLVNTEAFF	TGTGCCAGTAGTAGCCATGCAGGGTTGGTGAACACTGAAGCTTTCTTT
TRBV5-4	NA	TRBJ1-2	NA	CASSLDGGAANYGYTF	TGTGCCAGCAGCTTGGATGGGGGCGCAGCTAACTATGGCTACACCTTC
TRBV7-9	NA	TRBJ2-7	NA	CASKSSLIPYEQYF	TGTGCCAGCAAATCGAGCCTCATCCCCTACGAGCAGTACTTC
TRBV2	NA	TRBJ2-1	TRBD2	CASTSSGLAGANEQFF	TGTGCCAGCACTTCCTCGGGACTAGCGGGAGCAAATGAGCAGTTCTTC
TRBV6-6	NA	TRBJ2-7	TRBD1	CASRALTGGGYEQYF	TGTGCCAGCAGGGCTCTGACAGGGGGAGGGTACGAGCAGTACTTC
TRBV2	NA	TRBJ1-4	NA	CASSGTAETNEKLFF	TGTGCCAGCAGTGGGACAGCGGAGACTAATGAAAAACTGTTTTTT
TRBV19	NA	TRBJ2-1	TRBD2	CASTAGGLGNEQFF	TGTGCCAGTACAGCGGGAGGGCTGGGCAATGAGCAGTTCTTC
TRBV27	few	TRBJ2-3	NA	CASSPIAVTSTDTQYF	TGTGCCAGCAGTCCAATAGCAGTTACTAGCACAGATACGCAGTATTTT
TRBV7-3	NA	TRBJ2-1	TRBD2	CASSLRGLAAYNEQFF	TGTGCCAGCAGCTTAAGGGGCCTAGCGGCTTACAATGAGCAGTTCTTC
TRBV5-6	NA	TRBJ1-4	TRBD1	CASSLDRLNEKLFF	TGTGCCAGCAGCCTGGACAGGTTAAACGAAAAACTGTTTTTT
TRBV20-1	NA	TRBJ2-7	NA	CSARDTYEQYF	TGCAGTGCTAGAGATACCTACGAGCAGTACTTC
TRBV30	NA	TRBJ2-3	NA	CAWNLGSPTDTQYF	TGTGCCTGGAACTTGGGGAGCCCCACAGATACGCAGTATTTT
TRBV9	NA	TRBJ2-5	NA	CASSEAGLETQYF	TGTGCCAGCAGCGAGGCAGGGCTCGAGACCCAGTACTTC
TRBV24-1	NA	TRBJ1-1	TRBD1	CATRKGLGTGDQNTEAFF	TGTGCCACCAGAAAGGGGCTCGGGACAGGGGACCAGAACACTGAAGCTTTCTTT
TRBV11-3	NA	TRBJ2-1	NA	CASSLVGGAGNEQFF	TGTGCCAGCAGCTTAGTTGGCGGGGCAGGTAATGAGCAGTTCTTC
TRBV28	NA	TRBJ2-7	TRBD2	CASNRGGYEQYF	TGTGCCAGCAATCGGGGGGGCTACGAGCAGTACTTC
TRBV5-6	NA	TRBJ1-1	NA	CASSFTGLNTEAFF	TGTGCCAGCAGCTTTACAGGGCTGAACACTGAAGCTTTCTTT
TRBV28	NA	TRBJ2-5	TRBD1	CASSWSGGETQYF	TGTGCCAGCAGTTGGTCAGGGGGTGAGACCCAGTACTTC
TRBV30	NA	TRBJ2-1	NA	CAWSVGASSYNEQFF	TGTGCCTGGAGTGTAGGGGCGAGCTCCTACAATGAGCAGTTCTTC